This is a list of T cell receptor beta chains from one sample in a study of long-term antiretroviral therapy in people with HIV. Generated by immunoSEQ multiplex PCR, the TCRdb table keeps only in-frame clones and is missing some. The repertoire holds tens of thousands of clones, with roughly 82% as singletons. The sequencing used unsorted PBMCs, collected 0.1 years before starting antiretroviral therapy. All receptors derive from a young man with HIV. Each CDR3 is given with its conserved first and last residue. The order of the fields is D gene, V gene, clone size, J gene, CDR3 protein, CDR3 DNA. A D gene is named only where the DNA matches it firmly. Size tells how often a clone was seen (once, few, many) or the class of an expanded clone, and some rows leave it out.

d_call: -; v_call: TRBV18; clone_size: once; j_call: TRBJ2-5; cdr3_aa: CASSSTWETQYF; cdr3_nt: TGTGCCAGCTCATCTACATGGGAGACCCAGTACTTC
d_call: -; v_call: TRBV30; clone_size: -; j_call: TRBJ2-7; cdr3_aa: CAHAGSSYEQYF; cdr3_nt: TGTGCCCACGCCGGGAGCTCCTACGAGCAGTACTTC
d_call: TRBD2; v_call: TRBV9; clone_size: -; j_call: TRBJ2-1; cdr3_aa: CASSPRTSGGLNEQFF; cdr3_nt: TGTGCCAGCAGCCCGCGGACTAGCGGGGGGTTAAATGAGCAGTTCTTC
d_call: -; v_call: TRBV4-1; clone_size: -; j_call: TRBJ2-1; cdr3_aa: CASSQDPGRDMEQFF; cdr3_nt: TGCGCCAGCAGCCAAGATCCAGGGAGGGACATGGAGCAGTTCTTC
d_call: -; v_call: TRBV13; clone_size: few; j_call: TRBJ2-7; cdr3_aa: CASSYGRNIGEQYF; cdr3_nt: TGTGCCAGCAGCTACGGACGAAACATCGGCGAGCAGTACTTC
d_call: -; v_call: TRBV14; clone_size: -; j_call: TRBJ1-1; cdr3_aa: CASSPVWRGTEAFF; cdr3_nt: TGTGCCAGCAGCCCCGTCTGGAGGGGCACTGAAGCTTTCTTT
d_call: -; v_call: TRBV19; clone_size: -; j_call: TRBJ1-3; cdr3_aa: CASSTDSYSGNTIYF; cdr3_nt: TGTGCCAGTAGTACCGACAGCTACTCTGGAAACACCATATATTTT
d_call: -; v_call: TRBV7-2; clone_size: -; j_call: TRBJ2-1; cdr3_aa: CASSLVWPPKLYNEQFF; cdr3_nt: TGTGCCAGCAGCTTAGTGTGGCCGCCGAAACTCTACAATGAGCAGTTCTTC
d_call: TRBD1; v_call: TRBV7-9; clone_size: -; j_call: TRBJ2-6; cdr3_aa: CASGQGLGGANVLTF; cdr3_nt: TGTGCCAGCGGACAGGGTTTGGGCGGGGCCAACGTCCTGACTTTC
d_call: -; v_call: TRBV4-2; clone_size: -; j_call: TRBJ2-4; cdr3_aa: CASSQENIQYF; cdr3_nt: TGTGCCAGCAGCCAAGAAAACATTCAGTACTTC
d_call: -; v_call: TRBV5-1; clone_size: -; j_call: TRBJ2-2; cdr3_aa: CASSLAGSNTGELFF; cdr3_nt: TGCGCCAGCAGCTTGGCGGGTTCGAACACCGGGGAGCTGTTTTTT
d_call: TRBD1; v_call: TRBV27; clone_size: -; j_call: TRBJ1-2; cdr3_aa: CASSLWGQGATYGYTF; cdr3_nt: TGTGCCAGCAGTTTATGGGGACAGGGGGCAACCTATGGCTACACCTTC
d_call: TRBD1; v_call: TRBV27; clone_size: -; j_call: TRBJ1-1; cdr3_aa: CASSSTGGNPEAFF; cdr3_nt: TGTGCCAGCAGTTCTACAGGGGGTAACCCTGAAGCTTTCTTT
d_call: -; v_call: TRBV19; clone_size: -; j_call: TRBJ2-2; cdr3_aa: CASSISGAGTGELFF; cdr3_nt: TGTGCCAGTAGTATATCAGGGGCGGGCACCGGGGAGCTGTTTTTT
d_call: -; v_call: TRBV28; clone_size: -; j_call: TRBJ1-1; cdr3_aa: CASSADKGKNTEAFF; cdr3_nt: TGTGCCAGCAGCGCTGACAAGGGCAAGAACACTGAAGCTTTCTTT
d_call: -; v_call: TRBV12-5; clone_size: -; j_call: TRBJ2-5; cdr3_aa: CASGPDRETQYF; cdr3_nt: TGTGCTAGTGGGCCAGACAGGGAGACCCAGTACTTC
d_call: -; v_call: TRBV30; clone_size: -; j_call: TRBJ2-2; cdr3_aa: CAWVLALNTGELFF; cdr3_nt: TGTGCCTGGGTCCTAGCGCTCAACACCGGGGAGCTGTTTTTT
d_call: -; v_call: TRBV29-1; clone_size: -; j_call: TRBJ2-7; cdr3_aa: CSVVTGSSYEQYF; cdr3_nt: TGCAGCGTTGTAACAGGGAGCTCCTACGAGCAGTACTTC
d_call: -; v_call: TRBV21-1; clone_size: -; j_call: TRBJ2-3; cdr3_aa: CASSPNPGGCTDTQYF; cdr3_nt: TGTGCCAGCAGCCCCAACCCGGGGGGCTGCACAGATACGCAGTATTTT
d_call: -; v_call: TRBV28; clone_size: -; j_call: TRBJ2-7; cdr3_aa: CASFSQPKGEQYF; cdr3_nt: TGTGCCAGCTTTAGTCAGCCGAAAGGCGAGCAGTACTTC
d_call: -; v_call: TRBV4-3; clone_size: -; j_call: TRBJ2-1; cdr3_aa: CASSHTDGVNEQFF; cdr3_nt: TGCGCCAGCAGCCATACCGACGGGGTCAATGAGCAGTTCTTC
d_call: -; v_call: TRBV18; clone_size: -; j_call: TRBJ2-3; cdr3_aa: CASSALGGFRADETDTQYF; cdr3_nt: TGTGCCAGCTCCGCATTAGGTGGCTTCCGCGCCGATGAAACAGATACGCAGTATTTT
d_call: -; v_call: TRBV7-9; clone_size: few; j_call: TRBJ2-7; cdr3_aa: CASSFGQGYEQYF; cdr3_nt: TGTGCCAGCAGCTTTGGTCAGGGGTACGAGCAGTACTTC
d_call: TRBD1; v_call: TRBV9; clone_size: -; j_call: TRBJ2-1; cdr3_aa: CASSAEGQDYNEQFF; cdr3_nt: TGTGCCAGCAGCGCCGAGGGACAGGACTACAATGAGCAGTTCTTC
d_call: TRBD1; v_call: TRBV27; clone_size: -; j_call: TRBJ2-1; cdr3_aa: CASSSWTGGIDEQFF; cdr3_nt: TGTGCCAGCAGTTCGTGGACAGGGGGTATCGATGAGCAGTTCTTC
d_call: -; v_call: TRBV19; clone_size: -; j_call: TRBJ2-3; cdr3_aa: CASSIVLGGTDTQYF; cdr3_nt: TGTGCCAGTAGTATAGTTCTAGGGGGGACAGATACGCAGTATTTT
d_call: -; v_call: TRBV13; clone_size: -; j_call: TRBJ2-7; cdr3_aa: CASSLGFVLEGSEQYF; cdr3_nt: TGTGCCAGCAGCTTAGGGTTTGTTCTAGAGGGCAGCGAGCAGTACTTC
d_call: -; v_call: TRBV27; clone_size: -; j_call: TRBJ1-2; cdr3_aa: CASALGGGYGYTF; cdr3_nt: TGTGCCAGCGCCCTGGGGGGAGGTTATGGCTACACCTTC
d_call: -; v_call: TRBV2; clone_size: -; j_call: TRBJ1-1; cdr3_aa: CESWGVTEAFF; cdr3_nt: TGTGAATCGTGGGGGGTCACTGAAGCTTTCTTT
d_call: -; v_call: TRBV11-2; clone_size: -; j_call: TRBJ2-1; cdr3_aa: CASSLLTHPGSYNEQFF; cdr3_nt: TGTGCCAGCAGCCTACTCACGCACCCTGGATCCTACAATGAGCAGTTCTTC
d_call: TRBD2; v_call: TRBV5-1; clone_size: -; j_call: TRBJ2-3; cdr3_aa: CASSYLAASSTDTQYF; cdr3_nt: TGCGCCAGCAGCTATCTAGCGGCTTCTAGCACAGATACGCAGTATTTT
d_call: -; v_call: TRBV15; clone_size: -; j_call: TRBJ1-6; cdr3_aa: CATSRKQGTGSPLHF; cdr3_nt: TGTGCCACCAGCAGGAAACAGGGTACAGGTTCACCCCTCCACTTT
d_call: -; v_call: TRBV28; clone_size: few; j_call: TRBJ1-5; cdr3_aa: CASSPPGYAQPQHF; cdr3_nt: TGTGCCAGCAGTCCCCCGGGGTATGCTCAGCCCCAGCATTTT
d_call: TRBD1; v_call: TRBV9; clone_size: -; j_call: TRBJ2-3; cdr3_aa: CASSDPLRGPDTDTQYF; cdr3_nt: TGTGCCAGCAGCGATCCATTGAGGGGGCCCGACACAGATACGCAGTATTTT
d_call: -; v_call: TRBV6-6; clone_size: -; j_call: TRBJ2-5; cdr3_aa: CASSYPGTQETQYF; cdr3_nt: TGTGCCAGCAGTTACCCAGGGACCCAAGAGACCCAGTACTTC
d_call: -; v_call: TRBV7-3; clone_size: -; j_call: TRBJ2-7; cdr3_aa: CASSLKPGSYEQYF; cdr3_nt: TGTGCCAGCAGCTTAAAGCCGGGGTCCTACGAGCAGTACTTC
d_call: -; v_call: TRBV27; clone_size: -; j_call: TRBJ2-1; cdr3_aa: CASSSRQTPGFSYNEQFF; cdr3_nt: TGTGCCAGCAGTTCCCGCCAAACTCCGGGGTTCTCCTACAATGAGCAGTTCTTC
d_call: TRBD1; v_call: TRBV2; clone_size: -; j_call: TRBJ2-7; cdr3_aa: CASSKGTGGLYEQYF; cdr3_nt: TGTGCCAGCAGCAAAGGGACAGGGGGCTTGTACGAGCAGTACTTC
d_call: TRBD1; v_call: TRBV27; clone_size: -; j_call: TRBJ2-1; cdr3_aa: CASSLPVGTGVNEQFF; cdr3_nt: TGTGCCAGCAGTTTACCCGTGGGGACAGGGGTCAATGAGCAGTTCTTC
d_call: -; v_call: TRBV7-7; clone_size: -; j_call: TRBJ2-7; cdr3_aa: CASSLGKGSYEQYF; cdr3_nt: TGTGCTAGCAGCTTAGGGAAGGGGAGCTACGAGCAGTACTTC
d_call: -; v_call: TRBV28; clone_size: -; j_call: TRBJ2-1; cdr3_aa: CASSHREIAYNEQFF; cdr3_nt: TGTGCCAGCAGCCACCGGGAGATCGCGTACAATGAGCAGTTCTTC
d_call: -; v_call: TRBV29-1; clone_size: -; j_call: TRBJ1-2; cdr3_aa: CSDLTGEYGYTF; cdr3_nt: TGCAGCGACTTGACCGGAGAGTATGGCTACACCTTC
d_call: -; v_call: TRBV27; clone_size: -; j_call: TRBJ1-5; cdr3_aa: CASSFYSNQPQHF; cdr3_nt: TGTGCCAGCAGTTTTTATAGCAATCAGCCCCAGCATTTT
d_call: -; v_call: TRBV9; clone_size: once; j_call: TRBJ1-1; cdr3_aa: CASSPSGANTEAFF; cdr3_nt: TGTGCCAGCAGCCCCTCGGGAGCGAACACTGAAGCTTTCTTT
d_call: -; v_call: TRBV6-5; clone_size: -; j_call: TRBJ1-1; cdr3_aa: CASSPVGRWGTEAFF; cdr3_nt: TGTGCCAGCAGCCCCGTAGGACGGTGGGGGACTGAAGCTTTCTTT
d_call: -; v_call: TRBV18; clone_size: -; j_call: TRBJ2-1; cdr3_aa: CASSPQGPNEQFF; cdr3_nt: TGTGCCAGCTCACCACAGGGACCGAATGAGCAGTTCTTC
d_call: TRBD1; v_call: TRBV7-2; clone_size: -; j_call: TRBJ2-7; cdr3_aa: CASSILTGGTYEQYF; cdr3_nt: TGTGCCAGCAGCATCCTGACAGGGGGCACCTACGAGCAGTACTTC
d_call: -; v_call: TRBV18; clone_size: -; j_call: TRBJ2-4; cdr3_aa: CASSGGFGEAKNIQYF; cdr3_nt: TGTGCCAGCTCAGGGGGCTTCGGCGAAGCCAAAAACATTCAGTACTTC
d_call: TRBD1; v_call: TRBV15; clone_size: -; j_call: TRBJ2-1; cdr3_aa: CATSRVVTGGRNEQFF; cdr3_nt: TGTGCCACCAGCAGAGTCGTAACAGGGGGTCGCAATGAGCAGTTCTTC